This TCR beta chain was sequenced for a study of T-cell reconstitution after alpha-beta-depleted transplantation in children. TCRbeta library construction was performed incorporating unique molecular identifiers. TCRdb re-analysed the PCR reads in MiXCR, keeping a single row per CDR3 protein. The sample shows 300,000 or so distinct CDR3 sequences, more than 8% of them seen only once. Here the sequenced sample was PBMCs from the stem cell graft donor, taken from the stem cell graft. The sequence came from a human donor who donated a stem cell graft to a child with SCID.

The CDR3 here is CASSLEGQGRTPSTDTQYF. CDR3 nucleotides: TGCGCCAGCAGCTTGGAGGGACAAGGAAGAACTCCTAGCACAGATACGCAGTATTTT. This sequence joins TRBV5-1 and TRBJ2-3, with D possibly TRBD1 on 6 matching bases. The CDR3 is 19 residues long. V was pared by 0 bases and J by 0 bases, with 20 bases between. Germline V CDR1 and CDR2: SGHRS, YFSETQ. Full variable domain (rest looked up from reference TRBV5-1 and TRBJ2-3): KAGVTQTPRYLIKTRGQQVTLSCSPISGHRSVSWYQQTPGQGLQFLFEYFSETQRNKGNFPGRFSGRQFSNSRSEMNVSTLELGDSALYLCASSLEGQGRTPSTDTQYFGPGTRLTVL.